This TCR beta chain was identified during a study of vaccination effects on CD4 cells after COVID-19. Viral peptide pools were used in the ViraFEST assay to expand antigen-specific CD4+ T cells, and sequencing came afterward. With approximately 10 days of culture completed, CD4+ T cells were isolated. Participants completed two doses of the BNT162b2 or mRNA-1273 vaccine. PBMC cultures contained about 2 million cells per well, roughly 10 IU/ml IL-2 and approximately 9.4 ug/ml peptides. The authors replaced half the medium with IL-2 medium on days 3 and 7. V lost 3 bases and J lost 5, with 7 bases in between. CDR1 is SGHAT and CDR2 is FQNNGV in the germline V gene. CDR3 length equals 12 residues. In regard to this clone: Its antigen is unknown.

Sequencing was performed with immunoSEQ multiplex PCR; in TCRdb, only in-frame clones are kept and a portion is missing. The table has tens of thousands of clones, about 78% seen once. The starting material was CD4+ T cells from PBMCs cultured with HCoV-OC43 spike peptides, obtained after COVID-19 vaccination. Subset reported: HCoV-OC43 spike overlapping peptide pool stimulation. The V and J genes are TRBV11-2 and TRBJ2-5; D is undetermined. This sequence originates from a human donor who received a COVID-19 vaccine. The CDR3 reads CASSLNRETQYF. The DNA of the CDR3 is TGTGCCAGCAGCTTGAACCGGGAGACCCAGTACTTC. Based on the CDR3 plus reference TRBV11-2 and TRBJ2-5, the full variable domain is EAGVAQSPRYKIIEKRQSVAFWCNPISGHATLYWYQQILGQGPKLLIQFQNNGVVDDSQLPKDRFSAERLKGVDSTLKIQPAKLEDSAVYLCASSLNRETQYFGPGTRLLVL.